This T cell receptor (beta chain) was identified in a study of CXCR3-negative and CXCR3-positive naive CD8 T cells. Study background: Across all libraries, TRB reads numbered some 140 million, with about 1.5 +/- 0.3 million in each library.

UMI-labeled 5' RACE yielded the TRB cDNA libraries. TCRdb derives one entry per CDR3 protein from the 5' RACE reads, leaving out DNA. The table lists 35,000 to 50,000 distinct CDR3 sequences. Study-wide results and limits: For memory CD8+ cells diversity was much lower, but both naive subsets had comparably high diversity. Memory cells diverged, while naive CXCR3-positive and CXCR3-negative cells had similar TRBV-TRBJ usage.

Notes on this clonotype: Its specificity is not known.

This CDR3 is 12 amino acids long. Germline V gene sequence: CDR1 DFQATT, CDR2 SNEGSKA (reference sequence). Every CD8+ subset sample held around 300,000 flow-sorted cells, done in triplicate. The chain is built from TRBV20-1 and TRBJ1-1; TCRdb's D gene call, TRBD1, goes unchecked for lack of DNA. The TCR comes from a human donor in good health. Some clones in this sample may be carry-over from other donors' samples. The sequenced material came from memory CD8+ T cells from blood. CDR3 sequence reads: CSARGTDTEAFF.